This T cell receptor beta chain was obtained from a study of Ad26.COV2.S vaccination and SARS-CoV-2 variants. Noted treatment: roughly 19 received Ad26.COV2.S at low or high dose, single or two shots; about 5 received placebo; per-sample allocation not given. Day 63 after the first injection of vaccine or placebo was the sampling time. At a Boston site, the person donating was an adult of 18-55 years. An Ad26 vector expressing Wuhan-strain SARS-CoV-2 spike constituted the vaccine. This clone was recorded once. Its target is not known. The CDR3 has 13 amino acids. Germline V CDR1 and CDR2: MNHEY, SVGEGT. With 5 bases removed from V and 5 bases from J, the gap between germline ends came to 12 bases. Sequenced by immunoSEQ multiplex PCR; TCRdb stores in-frame clones only, minus some. The data contain fewer than 900,000 clones, about 89% of them singletons. Study-wide results and caveats: The TCR-based breadth and depth measures might underestimate overall T cell responses. Non-spike TCR breadth did not differ much between vaccine and placebo recipients.

This sample comprised peripheral blood, obtained in a trial of Ad26.COV2.S vaccine versus placebo. This TCR was recovered from a person aged 18-65 years who received the Ad26.COV2.S COVID-19 vaccine or a placebo. This chain uses TRBV6-2 or TRBV6-3 with TRBJ2-5; D gene ambiguous. The CDR3 DNA is TGTGCCAGCAGTAGGATTGTAGTGGAGACCCAGTACTTC. It yields the protein CASSRIVVETQYF.